Listed below are T cell receptor beta chains from one sample, sequenced in a study of cytomegalovirus exposure and HLA in healthy donors. Generated by immunoSEQ multiplex PCR, the TCRdb table keeps only in-frame clones and is missing some. The sample shows about 190,000 clones, roughly 86% of them seen only once. Material: PBMCs. The receptors here all came from a woman younger than 35 in good health and CMV-seronegative. Both conserved end residues are part of each CDR3. A D gene is named only where the DNA matches it firmly. Clone size appears in some rows only: once, few, many, or a class for an expanded clone.

>-|TRBJ1-3|-|TRBV18
TGTGCCAGCTCGATGAGCTCTGGAAACACCATATATTTT
CASSMSSGNTIYF
>TRBD1|TRBJ2-2|-|TRBV27
TGTGCCACCTCAGGACAGGGGATTTCCGGGGAGCTGTTTTTT
CATSGQGISGELFF
>TRBD1|TRBJ1-1|-|TRBV25-1
TGTGCCAGCAGTCGCCAGGGGGCGGACACTGAAGCTTTCTTT
CASSRQGADTEAFF
>-|TRBJ1-5|-|TRBV19
TGTGCCAGTAGCATAAGCAGCGGGACAATTTATCAGCCCCAGCATTTT
CASSISSGTIYQPQHF
>-|TRBJ1-5|-|TRBV27
TGTGCCAGCAGTTTAAGGGGGAGCAATCAGCCCCAGCATTTT
CASSLRGSNQPQHF
>-|TRBJ1-4|-|TRBV5-6
TGTGCCAGCAGCTTGGAAGGGGTTGGTGAAAAACTGTTTTTT
CASSLEGVGEKLFF
>-|TRBJ1-2|once|TRBV18
TGTGCCAGCTCATCGGACAGCTACTATGGCTACACCTTC
CASSSDSYYGYTF
>TRBD1|TRBJ1-5|-|TRBV19
TGTGCCAGTAGTATAGCGGGACAGGGGGCAGATCAGCCCCAGCATTTT
CASSIAGQGADQPQHF
>TRBD2|TRBJ2-1|once|TRBV6-1
TGTGCCAGCAGTGAAGCGGGACTAGCGCCCTACAATGAGCAGTTCTTC
CASSEAGLAPYNEQFF
>-|TRBJ1-1|-|TRBV29-1
TGCAGCGTTGCTCTAGGACAAGGGAACACTGAAGCTTTCTTT
CSVALGQGNTEAFF
>TRBD1|TRBJ2-7|-|TRBV29-1
TGCAGCGTTGTACCACAGGGGATCTACGAGCAGTACTTC
CSVVPQGIYEQYF
>-|TRBJ1-2|-|TRBV5-1
TGCGCCAGCAGCCCGGGCCCCAGAGGGCATGGCTACACCTTC
CASSPGPRGHGYTF
>TRBD1|TRBJ1-4|-|TRBV2
TGTGCCAGCAGTGAGACAGGGGGAAATGAAAAACTGTTTTTT
CASSETGGNEKLFF
>-|TRBJ2-1|once|TRBV4-1
TGCGCCAGCACAAGTCAGGGCCAATATGGGCAGTTCTTC
CASTSQGQYGQFF
>-|TRBJ1-5|-|TRBV10-3
TGTGCCATCAGTGCGGGGGGCGCCTCGTCCGGTCAGCCCCAGCATTTT
CAISAGGASSGQPQHF
>-|TRBJ2-5|-|TRBV5-1
TGCGCCAGCAGCTCACCGGGTACAGAGACCCAGTACTTC
CASSSPGTETQYF
>-|TRBJ2-5|-|TRBV6-5
TGTGCCAGCAGTTACTCCGGTAGGGGTACGGCCCAGTACTTC
CASSYSGRGTAQYF
>TRBD2|TRBJ2-5|-|TRBV5-1
TGCGCCAGCAGCTTGGTTAGCGGGAGATCTGGAGAGACCCAGTACTTC
CASSLVSGRSGETQYF
>TRBD1|TRBJ2-7|-|TRBV7-8
TGTGCCAGCAGCTTAGCGTTCGGGGACAGGGGCTCCTACGAGCAGTACTTC
CASSLAFGDRGSYEQYF
>-|TRBJ1-5|-|TRBV4-1
TGCGCCAGCAGCGACGGACAGCTCAATCAGCCCCAGCATTTT
CASSDGQLNQPQHF
>TRBD1|TRBJ1-5|few|TRBV4-1
TGCGCCAGCAGCCAATGGACAGGGGGCTCGGGGCAGCCCCAGCATTTT
CASSQWTGGSGQPQHF
>TRBD1|TRBJ2-1|few|TRBV9
TGTGCCAGCAGCGTAGTCGGGACAGGGTCTGTGGATGAGCAGTTCTTC
CASSVVGTGSVDEQFF
>-|TRBJ1-2|-|TRBV5-4
TGTGCCAGCAGACCACATGGCAACTATGGCTACACCTTC
CASRPHGNYGYTF
>TRBD2|TRBJ2-3|-|TRBV27
TGTGCCAGCAAGGTGGCAGGGACTAAAACATTCACAGATACGCAGTATTTT
CASKVAGTKTFTDTQYF
>TRBD2|TRBJ2-1|-|TRBV7-3
TGTGCCAGCAGCATAGCGGGGGGGAATACCTACAATGAGCAGTTCTTC
CASSIAGGNTYNEQFF
>-|TRBJ1-4|-|TRBV19
TGTGCCAGTACCCCGGGCAGGGGAGCTGAAAAACTGTTTTTT
CASTPGRGAEKLFF
>TRBD1|TRBJ1-5|-|TRBV27
TGTGCCAGCAGTTTTCAGGGGGCCGATCAGCCCCAGCATTTT
CASSFQGADQPQHF
>TRBD2|TRBJ2-5|-|TRBV27
TGTGCCAGCGGCCCCCAGGGACTAGCGGGAGAGACCCAGTACTTC
CASGPQGLAGETQYF
>-|TRBJ1-1|-|TRBV7-9
TGTGCCAGCAGCTTAGCGTTCGGGGGAGGCTCCACTGAAGCTTTCTTT
CASSLAFGGGSTEAFF
>-|TRBJ2-7|-|TRBV11-1
TGTGCCAGCAGCCTAGGACATATATTCTACGAGCAGTACTTC
CASSLGHIFYEQYF
>-|TRBJ1-5|-|TRBV6-5
TGTGCCAGCAAAATCAGGGGAGCGAGTCAGCCCCAGCATTTT
CASKIRGASQPQHF
>-|TRBJ1-1|-|TRBV6-6
TGTGCCACCGAGGGGAACACTGAAGCTTTCTTT
CATEGNTEAFF
>TRBD1|TRBJ1-1|-|TRBV5-8
TGTGCCAGCACAAGACAGGGGGCATGGACTGAAGCTTTCTTT
CASTRQGAWTEAFF
>-|TRBJ2-7|-|TRBV10-3
TGTGCCGGGGGTAGCGGTTCCTACGAGCAGTACTTC
CAGGSGSYEQYF
>-|TRBJ1-1|-|TRBV4-1
TGCGCCAGCAGCCACACTTTCCTCGGGGGATCCGCCACTGAAGCTTTCTTT
CASSHTFLGGSATEAFF
>-|TRBJ2-7|-|TRBV10-2
TGCGCCACCGCGGTAGTCGACGAGCAGTACTTC
CATAVVDEQYF
>-|TRBJ2-2|-|TRBV11-2
TGTGCCAGCAGCTACGGACAGACCGGGGAGCTGTTTTTT
CASSYGQTGELFF
>-|TRBJ1-6|many|TRBV7-8
TGTGCCAGCAGCTTAGGTGGCTTCTTGAATTCACCCCTCCACTTT
CASSLGGFLNSPLHF
>-|TRBJ2-5|-|TRBV2
TGTGCCAGCAGCCCTTTTTTTAGCGCGGTAGAGACCCAGTACTTC
CASSPFFSAVETQYF
>-|TRBJ2-5|-|TRBV6-1
TGTGCCAGCAGTGAGGTAGCGGTGTACCAAGAGACCCAGTACTTC
CASSEVAVYQETQYF
>-|TRBJ2-2|-|TRBV29-1
TGCAGCGTCGGACAGAGCACCGGGGAGCTGTTTTTT
CSVGQSTGELFF
>-|TRBJ1-1|-|TRBV5-4
TGTGCCAGCAGCAGACCGGGACTAATGAACACTGAAGCTTTCTTT
CASSRPGLMNTEAFF
>-|TRBJ2-5|-|TRBV14
TGTGCCAGCAGCCAACCGGGGTGGGAGACCCAGTACTTC
CASSQPGWETQYF
>TRBD1|TRBJ2-5|-|TRBV5-1
TGCGCCAGCAGCTTGGGATGGTTGCAGGGGGCCCAAGAGACCCAGTACTTC
CASSLGWLQGAQETQYF
>TRBD2|TRBJ2-2|-|TRBV27
TGTGCCAGCAGTGGTCTAGCGGGGTCTGCCGGGGAGCTGTTTTTT
CASSGLAGSAGELFF
>-|TRBJ1-5|-|TRBV4-1
TGCGCCAGCAGCCAGACACACCCTCAGGTGGGGCCCCAGCATTTT
CASSQTHPQVGPQHF
>TRBD1|TRBJ1-1|-|TRBV9
TGTGCCAGCAGCGTAGGACAGGGCGGGATGAACACTGAAGCTTTCTTT
CASSVGQGGMNTEAFF
>TRBD1|TRBJ1-1|-|TRBV30
TGTGCCTGGAGTAAGGACAGGGACGTCACTGAAGCTTTCTTT
CAWSKDRDVTEAFF
>TRBD1|TRBJ2-1|-|TRBV10-2
TGCGCCAGTCGGGACAGGGTATACAATGAGCAGTTCTTC
CASRDRVYNEQFF
>TRBD2|TRBJ2-1|-|TRBV6-8
TGTGCCAGCAGTTACGATGGGGGGGTGTCCTACAATGAGCAGTTCTTC
CASSYDGGVSYNEQFF
>-|TRBJ1-6|-|TRBV18
TGTGCCAGCTCACCTGGTAGGCAGGGGAATTCACCCCTCCACTTT
CASSPGRQGNSPLHF
>TRBD2|TRBJ2-1|once|TRBV4-1
TGCGCCAGCAGCCACATCGTGGGCACTAGCGGTACCTACAATGAGCAGTTCTTC
CASSHIVGTSGTYNEQFF